The 3 T cell receptor beta chains presented below share a single source sample, sequenced in a study of CD8 T cells in ankylosing spondylitis. TCRdb processed the 5' RACE reads anew with MiXCR; each CDR3 protein has one entry. Found here are 150,000 to 250,000 distinct CDR3 sequences, roughly 13% of them singletons; the top ten hold approximately 16%. The sequencing input was blood, either unsorted or a sorted T cell fraction (not recorded which). The receptors derive from a male donor with ankylosing spondylitis or in good health (not recorded which).

This clonotype was detected many times. The chain has TRBV5-1 and TRBJ1-1; maybe TRBD1 (6 bases). Germline lookup yields CDR1 SGHRS and CDR2 YFSETQ. There are 15 residues in the CDR3. V was pared by 0 bases and J by 4 bases, with 13 bases between. CDR3 nucleotide sequence: TGCGCCAGCAGCTTGGGGGAAACAGGGAGCACTGAAGCTTTCTTT. Translation: CASSLGETGSTEAFF.

This clonotype came up many times. The chain couples TRBV4-2 to TRBJ2-3, with 9 bases lining up with TRBD1. Looked up from germline, CDR1 is LGHNA and CDR2 is YNFKEQ. The V gene end was trimmed by 2 bases and the J gene end by 4 bases; junction bases not matched to a gene: 7. The CDR3 totals 16 residues. CDR3 amino acids: CASSQPPGQGSDTQYF. CDR3 coding DNA: TGTGCCAGCAGCCAACCCCCGGGACAGGGCTCAGATACGCAGTATTTT.

The V gene is TRBV27, the J gene TRBJ2-3, with D possibly TRBD2 on 6 matching bases. Between the trimmed V and J ends, which lost 2 bases and 1 base, there was a span of 10 bases. The CDR3 is 15 amino acids. Germline loops: CDR1 MNHEY, CDR2 SMNVEV (reference sequence). For the CDR3, the DNA is TGTGCCAGCAGTTTAGCGGGGCCTGGCACAGATACGCAGTATTTT. It specifies CASSLAGPGTDTQYF.